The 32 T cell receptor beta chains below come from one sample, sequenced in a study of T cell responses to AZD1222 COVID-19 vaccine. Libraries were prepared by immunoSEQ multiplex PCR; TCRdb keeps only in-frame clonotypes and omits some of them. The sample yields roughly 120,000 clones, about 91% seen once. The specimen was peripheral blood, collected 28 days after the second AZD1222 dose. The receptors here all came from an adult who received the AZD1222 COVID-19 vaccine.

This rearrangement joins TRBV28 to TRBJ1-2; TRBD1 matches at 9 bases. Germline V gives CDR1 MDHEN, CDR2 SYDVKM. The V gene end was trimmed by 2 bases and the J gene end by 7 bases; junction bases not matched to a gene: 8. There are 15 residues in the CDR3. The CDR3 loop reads CASSLPRQGGGGYTF. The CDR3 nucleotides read TGTGCCAGCAGTTTACCCCGACAGGGGGGGGGTGGCTACACCTTC.

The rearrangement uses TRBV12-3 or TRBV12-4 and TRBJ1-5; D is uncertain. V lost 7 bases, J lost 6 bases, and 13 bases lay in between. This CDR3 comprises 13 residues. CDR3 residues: CASTSVRTQPQHF. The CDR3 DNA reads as TGTGCCAGCACCTCGGTAAGGACTCAGCCCCAGCATTTT.

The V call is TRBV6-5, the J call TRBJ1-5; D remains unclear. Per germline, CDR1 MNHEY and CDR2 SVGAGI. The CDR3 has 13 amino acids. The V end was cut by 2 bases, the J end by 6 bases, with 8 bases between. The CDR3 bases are TGTGCCAGCAGTTACGTTTGGGGTCAGCCCCAGCATTTT. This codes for CASSYVWGQPQHF.

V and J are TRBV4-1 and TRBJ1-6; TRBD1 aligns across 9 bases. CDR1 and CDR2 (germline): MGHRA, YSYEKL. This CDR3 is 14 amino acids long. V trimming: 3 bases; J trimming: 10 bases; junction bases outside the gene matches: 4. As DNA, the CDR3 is TGCGCCAGCAGCCAGACAGGGGGGAACTCACCCCTCCACTTT. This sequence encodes CASSQTGGNSPLHF.

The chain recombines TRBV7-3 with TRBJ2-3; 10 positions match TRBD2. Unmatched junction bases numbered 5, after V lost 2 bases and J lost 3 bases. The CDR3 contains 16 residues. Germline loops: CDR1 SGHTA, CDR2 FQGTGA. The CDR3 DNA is TGTGCCAGCAGCTTAGGAGCGGGGGGGCCAACAGATACGCAGTATTTT. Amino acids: CASSLGAGGPTDTQYF. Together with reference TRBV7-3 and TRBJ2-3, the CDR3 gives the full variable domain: GAGVSQTPSNKVTEKGKYVELRCDPISGHTALYWYRQSLGQGPEFLIYFQGTGAADDSGLPNDRFFAVRPEGSVSTLKIQRTERGDSAVYLCASSLGAGGPTDTQYFGPGTRLTVL.

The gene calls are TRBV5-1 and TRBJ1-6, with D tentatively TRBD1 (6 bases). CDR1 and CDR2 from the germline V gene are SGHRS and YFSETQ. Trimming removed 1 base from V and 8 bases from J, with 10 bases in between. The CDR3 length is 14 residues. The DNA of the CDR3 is TGCGCCAGCAGCTTGCAGGGGCCGGATTCACCCCTCCACTTT. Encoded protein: CASSLQGPDSPLHF.

The CDR3 DNA reads as TGTGCCAGCTGGGGGATCGGCGCGGGGGAAAAACTGTTTTTT. Translation gives CASWGIGAGEKLFF. The chain couples TRBV28 to TRBJ1-4, with D perhaps matching TRBD1 (5 bases). From germline, CDR1 is MDHEN and CDR2 SYDVKM. The CDR3 has 14 amino acids. V lost 8 bases and J lost 8, with 18 bases in between.

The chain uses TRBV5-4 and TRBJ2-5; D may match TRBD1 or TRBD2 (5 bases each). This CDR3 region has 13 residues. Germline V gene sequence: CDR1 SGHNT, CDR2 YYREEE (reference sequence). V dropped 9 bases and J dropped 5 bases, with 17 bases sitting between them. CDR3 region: CATPPRGEETQYF. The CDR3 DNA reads TGTGCCACCCCCCCCCGAGGGGAGGAGACCCAGTACTTC. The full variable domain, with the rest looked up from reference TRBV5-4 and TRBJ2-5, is ETGVTQSPTHLIKTRGQQVTLRCSSQSGHNTVSWYQQALGQGPQFIFQYYREEENGRGNFPPRFSGLQFPNYSSELNVNALELDDSALYLCATPPRGEETQYFGPGTRLLVL.

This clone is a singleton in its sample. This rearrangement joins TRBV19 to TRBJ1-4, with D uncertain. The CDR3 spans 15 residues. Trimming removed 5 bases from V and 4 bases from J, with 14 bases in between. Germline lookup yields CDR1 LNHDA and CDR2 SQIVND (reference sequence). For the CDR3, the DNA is TGTGCCAGTAGTGCCGCGGACGGGTTTAATGAAAAACTGTTTTTT. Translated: CASSAADGFNEKLFF.

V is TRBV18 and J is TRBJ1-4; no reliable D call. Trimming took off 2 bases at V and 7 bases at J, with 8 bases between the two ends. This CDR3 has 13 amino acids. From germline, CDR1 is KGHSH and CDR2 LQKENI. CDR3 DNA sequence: TGTGCCAGCTCACCATCGGAAATTGAAAAACTGTTTTTT. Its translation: CASSPSEIEKLFF.

The CDR3 DNA reads as TGTGCCAGCAGTTACCCGGGGCTAGCGGGGCGTTACACAGATACGCAGTATTTT. Translating it yields CASSYPGLAGRYTDTQYF. The rearrangement joins TRBV6-2 or TRBV6-3 to TRBJ2-3; 9 positions agree with TRBD2. The ends lost 2 bases at V and 2 bases at J; junction bases unmatched: 11. Germline V gene sequence: CDR1 MNHEY, CDR2 SVGEGT. This CDR3 spans 18 amino acids.

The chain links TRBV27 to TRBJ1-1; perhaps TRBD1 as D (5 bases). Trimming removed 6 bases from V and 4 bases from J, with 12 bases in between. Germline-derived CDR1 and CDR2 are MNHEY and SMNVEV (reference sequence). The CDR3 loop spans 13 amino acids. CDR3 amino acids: CASSKGVATEAFF. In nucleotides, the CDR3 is TGTGCCAGCAGCAAAGGGGTGGCCACTGAAGCTTTCTTT.

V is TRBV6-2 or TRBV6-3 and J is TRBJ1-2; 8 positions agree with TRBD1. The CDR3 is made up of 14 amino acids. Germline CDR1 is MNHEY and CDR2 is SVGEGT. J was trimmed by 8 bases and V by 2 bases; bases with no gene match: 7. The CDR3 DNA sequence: TGTGCCAGCAGTTACGCAGGGGGCTCAAGGGGCTACACCTTC. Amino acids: CASSYAGGSRGYTF.

The CDR3 region has the DNA TGTGCCAGCAGGGAGAGCGGGGGTGTTTACAATGAGCAGTTCTTC. Its protein product is CASRESGGVYNEQFF. The chain has TRBV7-6 and TRBJ2-1, with 8 bases aligning to TRBD2. V shed 6 bases and J 4 bases; nucleotides not matched to a gene: 8. CDR3 size: 15 residues. Germline values: CDR1 SGHVS, CDR2 FNYEAQ.

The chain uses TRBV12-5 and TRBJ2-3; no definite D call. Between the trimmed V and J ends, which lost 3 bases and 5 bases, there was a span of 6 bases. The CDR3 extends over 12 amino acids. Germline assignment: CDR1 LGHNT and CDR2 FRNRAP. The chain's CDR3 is CASGFVEDTQYF. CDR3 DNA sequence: TGTGCTAGTGGTTTTGTTGAAGATACGCAGTATTTT.

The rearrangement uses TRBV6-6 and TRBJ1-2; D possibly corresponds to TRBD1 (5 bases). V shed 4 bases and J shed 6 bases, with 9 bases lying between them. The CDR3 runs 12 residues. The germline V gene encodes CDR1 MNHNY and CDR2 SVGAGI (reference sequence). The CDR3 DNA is TGTGCCAGCAGTTTCAGGGTTGATGGCTACACCTTC. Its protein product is CASSFRVDGYTF.

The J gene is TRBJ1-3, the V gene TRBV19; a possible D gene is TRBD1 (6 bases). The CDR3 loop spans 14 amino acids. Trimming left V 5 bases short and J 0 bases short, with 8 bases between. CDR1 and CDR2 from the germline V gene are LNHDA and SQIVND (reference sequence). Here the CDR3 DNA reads TGTGCCAGTAGTGGACAGACCTCTGGAAACACCATATATTTT. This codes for CASSGQTSGNTIYF. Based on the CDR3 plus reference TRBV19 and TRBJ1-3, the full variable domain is DGGITQSPKYLFRKEGQNVTLSCEQNLNHDAMYWYRQDPGQGLRLIYYSQIVNDFQKGDIAEGYSVSREKKESFPLTVTSAQKNPTAFYLCASSGQTSGNTIYFGEGSWLTVV.

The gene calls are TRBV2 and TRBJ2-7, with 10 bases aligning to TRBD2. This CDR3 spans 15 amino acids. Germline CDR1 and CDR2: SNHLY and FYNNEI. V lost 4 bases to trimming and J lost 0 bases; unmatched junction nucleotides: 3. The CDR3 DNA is TGTGCCAGCAGTGGACTAGCGGGCAACTCCTACGAGCAGTACTTC. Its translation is CASSGLAGNSYEQYF.

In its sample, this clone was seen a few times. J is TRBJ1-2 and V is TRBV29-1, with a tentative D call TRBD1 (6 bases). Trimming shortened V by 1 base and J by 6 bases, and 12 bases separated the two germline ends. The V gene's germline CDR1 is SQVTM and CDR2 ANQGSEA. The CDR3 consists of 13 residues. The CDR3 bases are TGCAGCGTTGAAGGGGGGCAAGCGGATGGCTACACCTTC. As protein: CSVEGGQADGYTF.

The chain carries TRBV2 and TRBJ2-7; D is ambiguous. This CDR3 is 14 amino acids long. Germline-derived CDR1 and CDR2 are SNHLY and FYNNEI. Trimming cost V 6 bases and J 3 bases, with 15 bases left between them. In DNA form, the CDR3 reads TGTGCCAGCAGAAGCGCACTAAGGGTCTACGAGCAGTACTTC. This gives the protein CASRSALRVYEQYF.

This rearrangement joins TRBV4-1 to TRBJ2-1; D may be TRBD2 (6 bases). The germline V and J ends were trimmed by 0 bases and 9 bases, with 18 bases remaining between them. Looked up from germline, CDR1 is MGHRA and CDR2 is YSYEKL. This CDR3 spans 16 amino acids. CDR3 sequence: CASSQDRTSTRGEQFF. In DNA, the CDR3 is TGCGCCAGCAGCCAAGATCGAACTAGCACTCGGGGTGAGCAGTTCTTC.

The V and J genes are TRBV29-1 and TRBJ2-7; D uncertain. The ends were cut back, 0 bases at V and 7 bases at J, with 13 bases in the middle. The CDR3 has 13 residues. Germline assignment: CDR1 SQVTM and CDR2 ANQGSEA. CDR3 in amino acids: CSVEDTTAWEQYF. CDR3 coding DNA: TGCAGCGTTGAAGATACCACCGCCTGGGAGCAGTACTTC.

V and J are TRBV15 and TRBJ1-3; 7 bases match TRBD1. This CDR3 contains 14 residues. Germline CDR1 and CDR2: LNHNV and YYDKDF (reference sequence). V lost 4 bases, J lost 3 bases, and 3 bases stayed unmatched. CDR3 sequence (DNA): TGTGCCACCAGCAAGGGGGCGGTTGGAAACACCATATATTTT. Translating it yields CATSKGAVGNTIYF.

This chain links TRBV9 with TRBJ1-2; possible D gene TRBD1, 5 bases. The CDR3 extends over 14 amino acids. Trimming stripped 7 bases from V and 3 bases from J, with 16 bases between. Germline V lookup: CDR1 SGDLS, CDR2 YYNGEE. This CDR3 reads CASSEGRRDYGYTF. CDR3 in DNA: TGTGCCAGCTCAGAGGGGCGTCGGGACTATGGCTACACCTTC.

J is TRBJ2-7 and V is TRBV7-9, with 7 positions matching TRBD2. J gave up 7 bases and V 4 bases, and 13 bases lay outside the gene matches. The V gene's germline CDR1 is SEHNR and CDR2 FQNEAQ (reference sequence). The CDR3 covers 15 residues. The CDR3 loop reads CASSWGTTLRGEQYF. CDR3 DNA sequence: TGTGCCAGCAGCTGGGGGACTACCCTACGGGGGGAGCAGTACTTC. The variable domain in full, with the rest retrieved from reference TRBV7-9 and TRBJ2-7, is DTGVSQNPRHKITKRGQNVTFRCDPISEHNRLYWYRQTLGQGPEFLTYFQNEAQLEKSRLLSDRFSAERPKGSFSTLEIQRTEQGDSAMYLCASSWGTTLRGEQYFGPGTRLTVT.

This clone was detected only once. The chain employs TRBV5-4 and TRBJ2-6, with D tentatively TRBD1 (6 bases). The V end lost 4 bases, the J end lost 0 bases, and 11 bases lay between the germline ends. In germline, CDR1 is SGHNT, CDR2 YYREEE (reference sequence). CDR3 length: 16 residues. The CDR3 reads CASSPTGISGANVLTF. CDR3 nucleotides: TGTGCCAGCAGCCCGACAGGTATCTCTGGGGCCAACGTCCTGACTTTC.

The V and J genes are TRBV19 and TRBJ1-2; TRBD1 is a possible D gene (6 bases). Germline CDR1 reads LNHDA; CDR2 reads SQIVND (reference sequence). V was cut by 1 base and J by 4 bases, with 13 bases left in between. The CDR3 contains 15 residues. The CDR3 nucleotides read TGTGCCAGTAGTATAGCCACAGGGCCTTCCTATGGCTACACCTTC. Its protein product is CASSIATGPSYGYTF.

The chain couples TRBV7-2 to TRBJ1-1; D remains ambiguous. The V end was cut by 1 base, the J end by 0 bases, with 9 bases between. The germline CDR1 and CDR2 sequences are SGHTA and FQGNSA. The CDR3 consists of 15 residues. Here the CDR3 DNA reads TGTGCCAGCAGCTTAGTACGGATAATGAACACTGAAGCTTTCTTT. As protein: CASSLVRIMNTEAFF.

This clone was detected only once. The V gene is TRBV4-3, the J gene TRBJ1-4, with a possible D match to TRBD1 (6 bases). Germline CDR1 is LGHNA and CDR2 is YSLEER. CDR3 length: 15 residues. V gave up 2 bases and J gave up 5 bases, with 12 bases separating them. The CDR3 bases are TGCGCCAGCAGCCAACTAACAGGGACCAATGAAAAACTGTTTTTT. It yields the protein CASSQLTGTNEKLFF.

The CDR3: CASSLEGPNYNEQFF. CDR3 nucleotide sequence: TGCGCCAGCAGCCTGGAGGGGCCTAACTACAATGAGCAGTTCTTC. V gene TRBV5-1 combines with J gene TRBJ2-1, with a possible D match to TRBD2 (6 bases). CDR3 length: 15 amino acids. The germline CDR1 and CDR2 sequences are SGHRS and YFSETQ. Trimming removed 4 bases from V and 3 bases from J, with 14 bases in between. The full variable domain, in which reference TRBV5-1 and TRBJ2-1 provide the parts outside the CDR3, is KAGVTQTPRYLIKTRGQQVTLSCSPISGHRSVSWYQQTPGQGLQFLFEYFSETQRNKGNFPGRFSGRQFSNSRSEMNVSTLELGDSALYLCASSLEGPNYNEQFFGPGTRLTVL.

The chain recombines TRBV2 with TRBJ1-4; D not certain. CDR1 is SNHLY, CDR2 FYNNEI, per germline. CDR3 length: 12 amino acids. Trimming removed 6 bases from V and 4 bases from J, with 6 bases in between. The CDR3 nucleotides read TGTGCCAGCAGGGCCTTTAATGAAAAACTGTTTTTT. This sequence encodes CASRAFNEKLFF.

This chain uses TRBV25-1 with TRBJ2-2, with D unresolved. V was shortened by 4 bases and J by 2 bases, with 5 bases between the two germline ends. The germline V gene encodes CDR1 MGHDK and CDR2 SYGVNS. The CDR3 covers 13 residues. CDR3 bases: TGTGCCAGCAGTGGGATTAACACCGGGGAGCTGTTTTTT. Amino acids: CASSGINTGELFF.